This TCR beta chain is from a study of blood T cell repertoires in COVID-19. Per the authors' pipeline: Estimation of nucleated cell counts relied on the amplification of reference gene primers. TCRdb's copy holds only in-frame clones and misses some; the assay was immunoSEQ multiplex PCR. That table furnishes V, J and clone size, whereas the DNA furnished D and trimming. This sample has some 250,000 clones, with roughly nine tenths found just once. Germline CDR1 reads MNHEY; CDR2 reads SMNVEV (reference sequence). This CDR3 spans 14 amino acids. V was cut by 4 bases and J by 0 bases, with 10 bases left in between. A word on this clone: Other DNA sequences in the sample encode the same CDR3.

This sequence joins TRBV27 and TRBJ2-7; the D gene is possibly TRBD2 (6 bases). The source is a woman younger than 45 with COVID-19, enrolled during active disease. The specimen was peripheral blood. The CDR3 region is CASSYAGSSYEQYF. Here the CDR3 DNA reads TGTGCCAGCAGTTATGCGGGGAGCTCCTACGAGCAGTACTTC.